These 13 T cell receptor beta chains share one sample of origin, sequenced in a study of beta chain features in type 1 diabetes. cDNA synthesis used the whole RNA isolate, giving expressed TCRB sequences. The method was immunoSEQ multiplex PCR; TCRdb's version includes in-frame clones alone and lacks a portion of them. Of around 340,000 clones in the sample, about 20% were seen once. Sequencing was carried out using naive CD4+ T cells from blood. These TCRs come from a woman aged 18-29 years in good health.

J is TRBJ2-1 and V is TRBV5-1; D is possibly TRBD2 (5 bases). The V end lost 4 bases, the J end lost 4 bases, and 15 bases lay between the germline ends. The germline gives CDR1 SGHRS, CDR2 YFSETQ. The CDR3 runs to 15 residues. The CDR3 region is CASSTGNTEYNEQFF. The CDR3 nucleotides read TGCGCCAGCAGCACCGGGAATACCGAATACAATGAGCAGTTCTTC. Supplemented by reference TRBV5-1 and TRBJ2-1, the full variable domain reads KAGVTQTPRYLIKTRGQQVTLSCSPISGHRSVSWYQQTPGQGLQFLFEYFSETQRNKGNFPGRFSGRQFSNSRSEMNVSTLELGDSALYLCASSTGNTEYNEQFFGPGTRLTVL.

V is TRBV10-3 and J is TRBJ2-2; TRBD2 matches 11 bases. Germline V gene lookup returns CDR1 ENHRY and CDR2 SYGVKD. The CDR3 runs to 15 residues. Germline trimming cut 3 bases from V and 6 bases from J; bases unmatched to any gene: 3. Here the CDR3 reads CAISDSGLAAGELFF. CDR3 coding DNA: TGTGCCATCAGTGACTCGGGACTAGCGGCCGGGGAGCTGTTTTTT.

The chain employs TRBV18 and TRBJ1-1, with D perhaps TRBD1 (5 bases). Germline V gives CDR1 KGHSH, CDR2 LQKENI. The CDR3 loop spans 14 amino acids. Trimming removed 2 bases from V and 1 base from J, with 8 bases in between. This chain's CDR3 is CASSPGHPNTEAFF. CDR3 sequence (DNA): TGTGCCAGCTCACCAGGACACCCGAACACTGAAGCTTTCTTT.

This chain joins TRBV7-9 and TRBJ2-1; 10 positions match TRBD1. Germline lookup yields CDR1 SEHNR and CDR2 FQNEAQ (reference sequence). The junction had 6 bases not matched to a gene; V was cut back by 1 base and J by 12 bases. There are 14 residues in the CDR3. The CDR3 here is CASSLGQGARRQFF. The CDR3 nucleotides are TGTGCCAGCAGCTTAGGACAGGGGGCCAGGAGGCAGTTCTTC.

This chain uses TRBV18 with TRBJ1-2, with D uncertain. CDR3 length: 12 residues. Germline V CDR1 and CDR2: KGHSH, LQKENI. V gave up 2 bases and J gave up 8 bases, with 9 bases separating them. CDR3 loop: CASSPAEEGYTF. For the CDR3, the DNA is TGTGCCAGCTCACCAGCGGAAGAGGGCTACACCTTC.

The chain uses TRBV27 and TRBJ1-5; 7 bases map to TRBD1. The germline gives CDR1 MNHEY, CDR2 SMNVEV (reference sequence). The J segment lost 0 bases and the V segment lost 5 bases, leaving 7 bases of the junction unmatched. This CDR3 is built from 16 residues. The CDR3 protein is CASSPGTVVSNQPQHF. The CDR3 nucleotides are TGTGCCAGCAGTCCCGGGACAGTTGTTAGCAATCAGCCCCAGCATTTT.

The chain recombines TRBV11-3 with TRBJ2-1; 12 bases match TRBD2. V lost 9 bases, J lost 12 bases, and 21 bases stayed unmatched. Germline loops: CDR1 SGHNT, CDR2 YENEEA. This CDR3 has 17 residues. The CDR3 sequence: CASKMGSGLAGQGGQFF. Written as DNA, the CDR3 is TGTGCCAGTAAAATGGGCTCGGGACTAGCGGGTCAGGGGGGGCAGTTCTTC.

This clone was observed a handful of times. The V gene is TRBV5-5, the J gene TRBJ2-7, with TRBD2 matching over 7 bases. V was pared by 5 bases and J by 2 bases, with 7 bases of the junction left unmatched. Germline V CDR1 and CDR2: SGHKS, YYEKEE (reference sequence). The CDR3 loop spans 14 amino acids. The CDR3 DNA reads as TGTGCCAGCAGGTCGGGGGGTGGAACCTACGAGCAGTACTTC. This sequence encodes CASRSGGGTYEQYF.

The rearrangement uses TRBV7-2 and TRBJ2-1, with 8 bases fitting TRBD1. The CDR3 is 15 residues long. Germline values: CDR1 SGHTA, CDR2 FQGNSA. V was clipped by 5 bases and J by 1 base; unmatched bases: 4. The CDR3 sequence: CASSPDRDSYNEQFF. The CDR3 bases are TGTGCCAGCAGCCCGGACAGGGATTCCTACAATGAGCAGTTCTTC.

This clone came up a few times. J is TRBJ2-1 and V is TRBV7-9; D remains ambiguous. The V end lost 8 bases, the J end lost 5 bases, and 7 bases lay between the germline ends. The CDR3 contains 11 residues. In germline, CDR1 is SEHNR, CDR2 FQNEAQ (reference sequence). CDR3 region: CASVRDNEQFF. Here the CDR3 DNA reads TGTGCCAGCGTGCGAGACAATGAGCAGTTCTTC.

V is TRBV11-2 and J is TRBJ2-7; TRBD2 matches 12 bases. This CDR3 contains 13 residues. Losses at the gene ends were 2 bases for V and 13 bases for J; bases not matched to a gene: 6. Germline V lookup: CDR1 SGHAT, CDR2 FQNNGV. CDR3: CASSLNLAGGAYF. CDR3 DNA sequence: TGTGCCAGCAGCTTAAATCTAGCGGGAGGGGCATACTTC.

The chain recombines TRBV7-2 with TRBJ2-1; 9 bases align to TRBD1. The trim removed 3 bases at V and 7 bases at J, leaving 7 bases unmatched. CDR3 size: 15 residues. Germline V gene lookup returns CDR1 SGHTA and CDR2 FQGNSA. The CDR3, as DNA: TGTGCCAGCAGCTTCTCCGGGACAGGGAATAATGAGCAGTTCTTC. The encoded protein is CASSFSGTGNNEQFF.

This clone was seen only a few times. The chain recombines TRBV5-1 with TRBJ1-2; 9 positions match TRBD1. CDR1 and CDR2 from the germline V gene are SGHRS and YFSETQ. Trimming removed 4 bases from V and 7 bases from J; junction bases left unmatched: 8. The CDR3 is made up of 14 amino acids. The CDR3 DNA is TGCGCCAGCAGCCCCCCGGACAGGGGTGCTGGCTACACCTTC. Protein product: CASSPPDRGAGYTF.